The 2 T cell receptor beta chains presented below share a single source sample, sequenced in a study of T cell responses to AZD1222 COVID-19 vaccine. Generated by immunoSEQ multiplex PCR, the TCRdb table keeps only in-frame clones and is missing some. The sample gives 120,000 to 150,000 clones, 75% to 95% of which show up once; about 3% is in the top ten. Sequencing was performed on peripheral blood, taken on day 0 of MenACWY control vaccination. Receptors originate from an adult in good health.

This chain links TRBV21-1 with TRBJ1-1. TRBV21-1 is labeled a pseudogene. CDR3 length equals 11 residues. This CDR3 reads CASSVRYEAFF. The DNA of the CDR3 is TGTGCCAGCAGCGTCCGCTATGAAGCTTTCTTT.

The chain uses TRBV24-1 and TRBJ2-7, with D unclear. CDR3 length: 14 residues. Looked up from germline, CDR1 is KGHDR and CDR2 is SFDVKD. V dropped 6 bases and J dropped 2 bases, with 13 bases sitting between them. DNA for the CDR3: TGTGCCACCAGTACGGTGGCTGGGCCCTACGAGCAGTACTTC. Residues: CATSTVAGPYEQYF.